The rows below give T cell receptor beta chains drawn from one sample of a study of beta chain features in type 1 diabetes. The table came from immunoSEQ multiplex PCR; TCRdb's copy has only in-frame clones and leaves some out. The table lists 600,000 to 650,000 clones, about 16% of them singletons. The sequencing sample was made of naive CD4+ T cells from blood. Every receptor here comes from a man between 18 and 29 years old in good health. Both conserved end residues are part of each CDR3. The D gene is left open where the match is weak. Clone sizes are given selectively: once, few, many, or a class where the clone is expanded.

>TRBJ2-3|NA|NA|TRBV9
CASRAGPNNGDTQYF
TGTGCCAGCAGGGCGGGACCAAATAACGGGGATACGCAGTATTTT
>TRBJ2-7|NA|NA|TRBV29-1
CSVANYEQYF
TGCAGCGTTGCCAACTACGAGCAGTACTTC
>TRBJ2-7|NA|few|TRBV29-1
CSVGGEASYEQYF
TGCAGCGTTGGAGGGGAAGCCTCCTACGAGCAGTACTTC
>TRBJ1-1|NA|few|TRBV7-2
CASSLEAVNTEAFF
TGTGCCAGCAGCTTAGAGGCGGTGAACACTGAAGCTTTCTTT
>TRBJ2-7|TRBD2|NA|TRBV5-4
CASSIGGRVYEQYF
TGTGCCAGCAGCATTGGCGGGAGGGTCTACGAGCAGTACTTC
>TRBJ2-5|TRBD2|NA|TRBV28
CASSEAGEETQYF
TGTGCCAGCAGTGAAGCGGGAGAAGAGACCCAGTACTTC
>TRBJ2-2|NA|few|TRBV2
CASAIETASGGELFF
TGTGCCAGCGCCATAGAGACAGCCTCAGGGGGGGAGCTGTTTTTT
>TRBJ2-5|TRBD2|few|TRBV4-1
CASSKGLRGRAAETQYF
TGCGCCAGCAGCAAGGGGCTACGCGGGAGGGCCGCGGAGACCCAGTACTTC
>TRBJ2-7|NA|few|TRBV9
CASSVAPQPSYEQYF
TGTGCCAGCAGCGTAGCTCCCCAACCATCCTACGAGCAGTACTTC
>TRBJ2-5|NA|NA|TRBV6-6
CASSYGFQETQYF
TGTGCCAGCAGTTACGGATTCCAAGAGACCCAGTACTTC
>TRBJ2-7|NA|NA|TRBV30
CAWSVVGDNPTNSYEQYF
TGTGCTTGGAGTGTAGTAGGGGATAACCCTACGAACTCCTACGAGCAGTACTTC
>TRBJ2-1|TRBD1|few|TRBV18
CASSPQGAIENNEQFF
TGTGCCAGCTCACCACAGGGGGCCATTGAGAACAATGAGCAGTTCTTC
>TRBJ1-2|NA|few|TRBV28
CASSQTAFRDYGYTF
TGTGCCAGCAGCCAGACCGCTTTTAGGGACTATGGCTACACCTTC
>TRBJ1-4|NA|few|TRBV5-1
CASSGGSGTNEKLFF
TGCGCCAGCAGCGGGGGCTCAGGAACTAATGAAAAACTGTTTTTT
>TRBJ1-2|TRBD1|NA|TRBV7-9
CASSSGSSGQVYGYTF
TGTGCCAGCAGCTCAGGAAGCTCGGGACAGGTTTATGGCTACACCTTC
>TRBJ1-2|NA|NA|TRBV11-2
CASSLLVAGGYTF
TGTGCCAGCAGCTTATTGGTAGCTGGTGGCTACACCTTC
>TRBJ2-4|NA|NA|TRBV11-2
CASSLDPTYKNIQYF
TGTGCCAGCAGCTTAGATCCGACGTACAAAAACATTCAGTACTTC
>TRBJ1-4|NA|NA|TRBV6-5
CASSYGGREKLFF
TGTGCCAGCAGTTACGGAGGGAGAGAAAAACTGTTTTTT
>TRBJ2-3|TRBD2|once|TRBV5-1
CASSLEGLAGATDTQYF
TGCGCCAGCAGCTTGGAGGGACTAGCGGGAGCCACAGATACGCAGTATTTT
>TRBJ2-2|TRBD2|few|TRBV7-2
CASSFAGTSNTGELFF
TGTGCCAGCAGCTTCGCCGGGACTAGTAACACCGGGGAGCTGTTTTTT
>TRBJ1-2|NA|few|TRBV29-1
CSVEFPRGRHLANYGYTF
TGCAGCGTTGAGTTCCCGCGAGGGCGACATTTAGCTAACTATGGCTACACCTTC
>TRBJ1-6|TRBD1|few|TRBV18
CASSLAGTAGSALHF
TGTGCCAGCTCATTAGCCGGGACAGCGGGGTCAGCCCTCCACTTT
>TRBJ2-3|NA|few|TRBV5-1
CASSLLPGHSTDTQYF
TGCGCCAGCAGCTTACTCCCGGGACATAGCACAGATACGCAGTATTTT
>TRBJ1-5|NA|NA|TRBV6-6
CASSYTTSVSNQPQHF
TGTGCCAGCAGTTACACTACATCCGTTAGCAATCAGCCCCAGCATTTT
>TRBJ2-7|NA|few|TRBV29-1
CSVQRGPNEQYF
TGCAGCGTTCAACGGGGCCCCAACGAGCAGTACTTC